This T cell receptor (beta chain) was captured in a study of cytomegalovirus exposure and HLA in healthy donors. Across the whole study: Among the 350 to 500 donors who were genotyped, approximately 76% fell in the genetic ancestry cluster that is associated with self-reported Caucasian donors. Findings and caveats of the study: Common viral pathogens (according to a later analysis) appeared linked to several of the most significant clusters.

Concerning this clone: Its specificity is unknown.

The CDR3 runs to 14 residues. Germline assignment: CDR1 MNHEY and CDR2 SMNVEV (reference sequence). With 0 bases clipped from V and 9 bases from J, the junction kept 4 bases outside the gene matches. PCR used 60 Vbeta primers and 13 Jbeta primers. Repertoires were generated with immunoSEQ multiplex PCR, while TCRdb's copy carries only in-frame clones and drops some. The table lists about 150,000 clones, more than 70% of them singletons. The specimen sequenced was PBMCs. This chain connects TRBV27 to TRBJ2-4; 8 bases align to TRBD2. This sequence was found in a man between 18 and 35 years old in good health and CMV-seropositive. This CDR3 is CASSLSKAGVIQYF. DNA for the CDR3: TGTGCCAGCAGTTTATCTAAAGCGGGAGTCATTCAGTACTTC.